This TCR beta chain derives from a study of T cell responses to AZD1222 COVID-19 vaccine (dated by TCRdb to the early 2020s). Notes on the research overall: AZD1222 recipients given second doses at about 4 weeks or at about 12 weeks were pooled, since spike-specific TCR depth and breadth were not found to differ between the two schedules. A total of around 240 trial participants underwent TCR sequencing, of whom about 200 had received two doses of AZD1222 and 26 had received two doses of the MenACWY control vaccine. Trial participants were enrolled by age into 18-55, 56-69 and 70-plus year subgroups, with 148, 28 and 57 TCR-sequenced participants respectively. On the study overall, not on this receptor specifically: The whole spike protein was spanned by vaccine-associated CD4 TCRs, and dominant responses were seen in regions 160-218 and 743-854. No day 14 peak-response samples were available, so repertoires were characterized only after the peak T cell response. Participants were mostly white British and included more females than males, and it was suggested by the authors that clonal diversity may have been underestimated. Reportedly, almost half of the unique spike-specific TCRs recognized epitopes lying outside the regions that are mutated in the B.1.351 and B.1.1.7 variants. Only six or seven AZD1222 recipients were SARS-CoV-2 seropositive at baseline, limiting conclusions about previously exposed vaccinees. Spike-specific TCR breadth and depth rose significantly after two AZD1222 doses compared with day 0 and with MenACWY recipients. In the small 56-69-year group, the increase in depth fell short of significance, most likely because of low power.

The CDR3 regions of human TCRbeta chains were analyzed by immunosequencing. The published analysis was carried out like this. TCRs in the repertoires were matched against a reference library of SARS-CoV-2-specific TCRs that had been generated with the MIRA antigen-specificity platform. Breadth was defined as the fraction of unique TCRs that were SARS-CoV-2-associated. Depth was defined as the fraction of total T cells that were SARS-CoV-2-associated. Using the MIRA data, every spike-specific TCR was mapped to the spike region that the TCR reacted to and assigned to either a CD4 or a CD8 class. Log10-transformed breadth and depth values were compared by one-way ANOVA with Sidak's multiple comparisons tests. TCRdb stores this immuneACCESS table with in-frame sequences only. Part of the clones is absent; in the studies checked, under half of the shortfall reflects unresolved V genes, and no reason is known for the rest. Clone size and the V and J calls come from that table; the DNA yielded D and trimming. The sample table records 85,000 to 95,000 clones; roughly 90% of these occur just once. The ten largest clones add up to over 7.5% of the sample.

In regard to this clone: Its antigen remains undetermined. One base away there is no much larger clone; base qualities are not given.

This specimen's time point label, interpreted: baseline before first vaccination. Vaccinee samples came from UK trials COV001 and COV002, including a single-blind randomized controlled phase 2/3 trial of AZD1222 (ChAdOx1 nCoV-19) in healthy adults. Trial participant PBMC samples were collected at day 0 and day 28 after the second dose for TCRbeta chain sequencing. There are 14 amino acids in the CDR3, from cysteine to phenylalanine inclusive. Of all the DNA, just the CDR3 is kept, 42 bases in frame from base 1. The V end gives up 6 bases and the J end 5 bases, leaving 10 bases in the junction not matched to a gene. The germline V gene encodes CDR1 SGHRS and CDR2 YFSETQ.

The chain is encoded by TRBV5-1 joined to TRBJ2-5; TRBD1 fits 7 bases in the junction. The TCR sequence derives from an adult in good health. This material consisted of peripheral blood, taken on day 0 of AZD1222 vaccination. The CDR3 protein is CASTEQGLGETQYF. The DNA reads TGCGCCAGCACCGAACAGGGGTTGGGGGAGACCCAGTACTTC. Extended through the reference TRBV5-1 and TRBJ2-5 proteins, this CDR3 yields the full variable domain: KAGVTQTPRYLIKTRGQQVTLSCSPISGHRSVSWYQQTPGQGLQFLFEYFSETQRNKGNFPGRFSGRQFSNSRSEMNVSTLELGDSALYLCASTEQGLGETQYFGPGTRLLVL.